This T cell receptor beta chain originates from a study of T cells in Graves' hyperthyroidism and ophthalmopathy. Findings and caveats of the study: Among thyroid clonotypes expanded above 0.001, most also appeared in blood.

The CDR3 extends over 16 amino acids. From germline, CDR1 is MNHNS and CDR2 SASEGT. V lost 5 bases, J lost 2 bases, and 8 bases stayed unmatched. Sampled blood dates from first hyperthyroidism diagnosis, and it precedes any ophthalmopathy symptoms. RNA transcripts gave rise to amplified TCR beta CDR3 regions. The HTBI primer set drove a first-round RT-PCR of the TCR CDR3. In TCRdb, the multiplex PCR reads were re-called with MiXCR into one record per CDR3 protein. The sample carries some 250,000 distinct CDR3 sequences, 12% to 15% recorded once. This clonotype was detected ten times or more. The target antigen is unknown.

The chain has TRBV6-1 and TRBJ2-2; 7 nucleotides align to TRBD1. The sample comprised blood. The TCR comes from a woman in her 50s with Graves' hyperthyroidism that later progressed to Graves' ophthalmopathy. Written as DNA, the CDR3 is TGTGCCAGCAGTTACATCGGGACAGTCAACACCGGGGAGCTGTTTTTT. It translates to CASSYIGTVNTGELFF.